These T cell receptor beta chains were read from a single sample in a study of neurological immune-mediated disorders. MiXCR, applied by TCRdb to the 5' RACE reads, yields one record per CDR3 protein. This repertoire shows 32,000 or so distinct CDR3 sequences, 12% found once; its top ten account for 5.8%. Specimen: PBMCs. These receptors were taken from a woman aged 55-70 years in good health. Both conserved end residues are part of each CDR3. The order of the fields is V gene, J gene, D gene, clone size, CDR3 protein, CDR3 DNA. D genes are given only for firm matches. Rows give clone size only sometimes, using once, few, many, or a class for an expanded clone.

TRBV5-1	TRBJ1-2	-	many	CASSLAGDAAYGYTF	TGCGCCAGCAGCTTGGCTGGAGACGCCGCCTATGGCTACACCTTC
TRBV6-5	TRBJ2-5	-	many	CASSYSTGLVQYQETQYF	TGTGCCAGCAGTTACTCTACCGGCCTAGTACAGTACCAAGAGACCCAGTACTTC
TRBV5-6	TRBJ2-2	-	many	CASSLTSPKVPGELFF	TGTGCCAGCAGCTTGACTAGCCCAAAGGTCCCCGGGGAGCTGTTTTTT
TRBV12-3/TRBV12-4	TRBJ1-1	-	many	CASSSRGGARTEAFF	TGTGCCAGCAGCAGCCGGGGGGGCGCGAGGACTGAAGCTTTCTTT
TRBV5-1	TRBJ1-2	-	many	CASSLAPVNYGYTF	TGCGCCAGCAGCTTGGCCCCGGTAAACTATGGCTACACCTTC
TRBV6-5	TRBJ2-7	-	many	CASRLTGSTYEQYF	TGTGCCAGCAGGCTTACGGGGAGTACCTACGAGCAGTACTTC
TRBV4-1	TRBJ2-1	TRBD2	many	CASSHKTSGLYNEQFF	TGCGCCAGCAGCCACAAGACTAGCGGCCTTTACAATGAGCAGTTCTTC
TRBV28	TRBJ2-3	-	many	CASSPRLDTQYF	TGTGCCAGCAGTCCGAGACTAGATACGCAGTATTTT
TRBV24-1	TRBJ2-5	-	many	CATSDLSGYQETQYF	TGTGCCACCAGTGATTTGTCAGGTTACCAAGAGACCCAGTACTTC
TRBV7-2	TRBJ1-1	-	many	CASSLASGQNTEAFF	TGTGCCAGCAGCCTTGCCTCAGGGCAGAACACTGAAGCTTTCTTT
TRBV28	TRBJ2-1	TRBD2	many	CASTGLAVNNEQFF	TGTGCCAGCACCGGACTAGCGGTGAACAATGAGCAGTTCTTC
TRBV10-3	TRBJ1-1	-	many	CAISDGSIGAFF	TGTGCCATCAGTGATGGGAGCATTGGAGCTTTCTTT
TRBV25-1	TRBJ2-1	-	many	CASRGYYNEQFF	TGTGCCAGCAGGGGATATTACAATGAGCAGTTCTTC
TRBV7-2	TRBJ2-3	-	many	CASSQSGLGTDTQYF	TGTGCCAGCAGCCAAAGCGGACTGGGCACAGATACGCAGTATTTT
TRBV29-1	TRBJ2-3	-	many	CSVPKTSTDTQYF	TGCAGCGTTCCCAAAACTAGCACAGATACGCAGTATTTT
TRBV5-1	TRBJ1-1	-	many	CASSWEVNTEAFF	TGCGCCAGCAGCTGGGAAGTGAACACTGAAGCTTTCTTT
TRBV7-2	TRBJ1-2	-	many	CASREGTGVYGYTF	TGTGCCAGCAGAGAAGGGACGGGAGTTTATGGCTACACCTTC
TRBV20-1	TRBJ1-5	-	-	CSARTVGGQPQHF	TGCAGTGCCCGGACGGTCGGCGGTCAGCCCCAGCATTTT
TRBV7-8	TRBJ2-1	-	-	CASSSLNHGTAGEQFF	TGTGCCAGTAGCTCCCTCAACCACGGGACGGCCGGTGAGCAGTTCTTC
TRBV20-1	TRBJ1-1	-	many	CSALTVNTEAFF	TGCAGTGCGCTGACGGTGAACACTGAAGCTTTCTTT
TRBV21-1	TRBJ2-2	-	many	CASSTDRPNTGELFF	TGTGCCAGCAGCACGGACAGGCCCAACACCGGGGAGCTGTTTTTT
TRBV5-4	TRBJ2-2	-	many	CASSPPEGGTGELFF	TGTGCCAGCAGCCCACCGGAGGGCGGCACCGGGGAGCTGTTTTTT
TRBV7-7	TRBJ2-5	-	many	CASSLGGQKTQYF	TGTGCCAGCAGCTTGGGGGGGCAAAAGACCCAGTACTTC
TRBV6-2/TRBV6-3	TRBJ1-2	-	-	CASRDVVSGYTF	TGTGCCAGCAGAGATGTTGTTTCTGGCTACACCTTC
TRBV2	TRBJ1-5	-	many	CASSFSGRTQPQHF	TGTGCCAGCAGCTTTTCAGGGAGGACTCAGCCCCAGCATTTT
TRBV20-1	TRBJ1-1	-	many	CSAADVNTEAFF	TGCAGTGCTGCGGACGTGAACACTGAAGCTTTCTTT
TRBV12-3/TRBV12-4	TRBJ1-5	-	few	CASSFSPGRNQPQHF	TGTGCCAGCAGTTTTTCCCCAGGACGCAATCAGCCCCAGCATTTT
TRBV5-1	TRBJ2-7	TRBD1	-	CASSPYRDRVNEQYF	TGCGCCAGCAGCCCCTACCGGGACAGGGTTAACGAGCAGTACTTC
TRBV5-1	TRBJ2-5	-	many	CASSLTDRRIETQYF	TGCGCCAGCAGCTTAACCGACCGGCGGATAGAGACCCAGTACTTC
TRBV5-1	TRBJ2-1	TRBD1	many	CASSLEGAADNEQFF	TGCGCCAGCAGCTTGGAGGGGGCGGCCGACAATGAGCAGTTCTTC
TRBV4-3	TRBJ2-1	TRBD2	many	CASSQGPSGGSYNEQFF	TGCGCCAGCAGCCAAGGACCAAGCGGGGGTTCCTACAATGAGCAGTTCTTC
TRBV20-1	TRBJ2-7	TRBD2	many	CSASSGGAYEQYF	TGCAGTGCTTCTAGCGGGGGGGCCTACGAGCAGTACTTC
TRBV11-1	TRBJ2-5	-	many	CASSLGTETGSQYF	TGTGCCAGCAGCTTGGGGACCGAAACCGGAAGCCAGTACTTC
TRBV20-1	TRBJ2-7	TRBD1	many	CSAMLRDRGYEQYF	TGCAGTGCTATGCTCCGGGACAGGGGGTACGAGCAGTACTTC
TRBV10-3	TRBJ1-1	-	many	CAISLGENTEAFF	TGTGCCATCAGTCTGGGGGAGAACACTGAAGCTTTCTTT
TRBV4-1	TRBJ1-6	-	many	CASSQDQSAGDNSPLHF	TGCGCCAGCAGCCAAGATCAATCGGCAGGGGACAATTCACCCCTCCACTTT
TRBV2	TRBJ2-1	-	many	CASTARNEQFF	TGTGCCAGCACAGCTAGGAATGAGCAGTTCTTC
TRBV11-2	TRBJ1-1	-	many	CASSLQGGTEAFF	TGTGCCAGCAGCTTACAGGGTGGCACTGAAGCTTTCTTT
TRBV20-1	TRBJ1-4	TRBD1	many	CSAVRQGGGEKLFF	TGCAGTGCCGTCAGACAGGGGGGCGGTGAAAAACTGTTTTTT
TRBV5-1	TRBJ2-7	-	many	CASGRDSYEQYF	TGCGCCAGCGGTCGGGATTCCTACGAGCAGTACTTC
TRBV28	TRBJ1-5	-	many	CASSSSSWQPQHF	TGTGCCAGCAGTTCCTCGAGTTGGCAGCCCCAGCATTTT
TRBV5-5	TRBJ2-2	-	-	CASSLKRVPFSIEELFF	TGTGCCAGCAGCTTGAAGAGGGTTCCTTTCTCAATTGAGGAGCTGTTTTTT
TRBV7-2	TRBJ2-5	TRBD2	few	CASSLAPTSGGSQGTQYF	TGTGCCAGCAGCTTAGCCCCTACTAGCGGGGGCTCACAGGGGACCCAGTACTTC
TRBV12-3/TRBV12-4	TRBJ2-2	TRBD1	many	CASSRDRRTGELFF	TGTGCCAGCAGTCGGGACAGGCGGACCGGGGAGCTGTTTTTT
TRBV18	TRBJ2-2	-	-	CVSSPPLPQDGELFF	TGCGTCAGCTCACCACCGTTACCTCAGGACGGGGAGCTGTTTTTT
TRBV20-1	TRBJ2-3	TRBD1	many	CSARPSTGQRHDTQYF	TGCAGTGCTAGGCCTTCTACGGGACAGCGACATGATACGCAGTATTTT
TRBV4-3	TRBJ2-1	TRBD2	many	CASSQGRSGVYNEQFF	TGCGCCAGCAGCCAAGGACGGAGCGGGGTCTACAATGAGCAGTTCTTC
TRBV4-2	TRBJ2-1	TRBD2	many	CASSQVSRGGWGDEQFF	TGTGCCAGCAGCCAAGTGTCCCGGGGGGGCTGGGGGGATGAGCAGTTCTTC
TRBV12-3/TRBV12-4	TRBJ1-1	-	many	CASSPGQGETLNTEAFF	TGTGCCAGCAGTCCTGGACAAGGGGAAACCCTGAACACTGAAGCTTTCTTT
TRBV7-2	TRBJ1-5	-	many	CASSLAGQPQHF	TGTGCCAGCAGCTTAGCGGGTCAGCCCCAGCATTTT
TRBV20-1	TRBJ1-6	-	medium-sized	CSAPRSGLNSPLHF	TGCAGTGCCCCCCGGTCGGGACTGAATTCACCCCTCCACTTT
TRBV5-1	TRBJ1-1	-	-	CATSPDMGLGTEAFF	TGCGCCACCAGCCCGGACATGGGGCTAGGCACTGAAGCTTTCTTT
TRBV7-2	TRBJ2-3	TRBD2	many	CASSPSPTSGVSTDTQYF	TGTGCCAGCAGCCCTTCCCCCACTAGCGGGGTTAGCACAGATACGCAGTATTTT